The sequence of this T cell receptor beta chain was determined in a study of T-cell reconstitution after alpha-beta-depleted transplantation in children. Losses at the gene ends were 3 bases for V and 7 bases for J; bases not matched to a gene: 2. Germline lookup yields CDR1 MNHEY and CDR2 SMNVEV (reference sequence). CDR3 size: 15 residues. The library targeted TCRbeta and was prepared with unique molecular identifiers. TCRdb passed the PCR reads through MiXCR, listing each CDR3 protein once. Of some 240,000 distinct CDR3 sequences in the sample, about 12% are singletons; the top ten hold roughly 2.6%. At least ten counts were recorded for this clonotype.

The chain joins TRBV27 to TRBJ1-6; 11 bases align to TRBD1. Sample: PBMCs from the stem cell graft donor, taken from the stem cell graft. This sequence originates from a human donor who donated a stem cell graft to a child with acute lymphoblastic leukemia. As DNA, the CDR3 is TGTGCCAGCAGTTTGGGACAGGGGGTAAATTCACCCCTCCACTTT. Its translation is CASSLGQGVNSPLHF.